The rows below give T cell receptor beta chains drawn from one sample of a study of T cell responses to AZD1222 COVID-19 vaccine. The assay was immunoSEQ multiplex PCR, and TCRdb's table has in-frame clones only and misses some. The table shows some 96,000 clones, with approximately 90% occurring only once. Sequencing was performed on peripheral blood, taken on day 0 of AZD1222 vaccination. These receptors all stem from an adult in good health. Both conserved end residues are part of each CDR3. The D gene is left open where the match is weak. Rows give clone size only sometimes, using once, few, many, or a class for an expanded clone.

j_gene,d_gene,abundance,v_gene,CDR3nt,CDR3aa
TRBJ2-3,.,.,TRBV5-8,TGTGCCAGCAGCCGGGAATCCGGCACAGATACGCAGTATTTT,CASSRESGTDTQYF
TRBJ2-5,.,.,TRBV28,TGTGCCAGCAGATTGCTAGGGGAGGCCGCCAAAGAGACCCAGTACTTC,CASRLLGEAAKETQYF
TRBJ1-5,TRBD1,.,TRBV2,TGTGCCAGCAACACGGGACAGCTTCAGCCCCAGCATTTT,CASNTGQLQPQHF
TRBJ1-1,.,.,TRBV30,TGTGCCTGGACTAATGTCATCCGGATCACTGAAGCTTTCTTT,CAWTNVIRITEAFF
TRBJ2-1,TRBD2,.,TRBV27,TGTGCCAGCAGTCCATTAGCGGGAGAAAGGCACAATGAGCAGTTCTTC,CASSPLAGERHNEQFF
TRBJ2-3,.,.,TRBV27,TGTGCCAGCAGACAGGGCCGCACAGATACGCAGTATTTT,CASRQGRTDTQYF
TRBJ2-7,TRBD1,.,TRBV5-1,TGCGCCAGCAGCTTGTTGACAGGGCAAAACGAGCAGTACTTC,CASSLLTGQNEQYF
TRBJ1-1,.,.,TRBV19,TGTGCCAGTAGTAGCCTTGAACAGCCTTTTACTGAAGCTTTCTTT,CASSSLEQPFTEAFF
TRBJ1-2,TRBD1,.,TRBV5-1,TGCGCCAGCAGCTTGTTAGGGGGCGGTACGGATGGCTACACCTTC,CASSLLGGGTDGYTF
TRBJ2-7,TRBD2,.,TRBV6-6,TGTGCCAGCAGTTACACCAGGACTAGCGGGAGGAACGAGCAGTACTTC,CASSYTRTSGRNEQYF
TRBJ2-7,.,.,TRBV28,TGTGCCAGCAGTCCTCCAGGGAGGGGGACCCGGGCCTACGAGCAGTACTTC,CASSPPGRGTRAYEQYF
TRBJ1-1,TRBD1,once,TRBV28,TGTGCCAGCAGTCCCTCCGGACAGGTTGAAGCTTTCTTT,CASSPSGQVEAFF
TRBJ1-2,.,.,TRBV18,TGTGCCAGCTCACCAGGGGCAGAGACCTATGGCTACACCTTC,CASSPGAETYGYTF
TRBJ1-5,.,few,TRBV2,TGTGCCAGCTCCAAAACAGGAGTAAGGAGTCAGCCCCAGCATTTT,CASSKTGVRSQPQHF
TRBJ1-3,.,.,TRBV6-6,TGTGCCAGCAGTTCAGGGGTTGAAAACACCATATATTTT,CASSSGVENTIYF
TRBJ2-7,.,.,TRBV2,TGTGCCAGCAGATCAGACTCCTACGAGCAGTACTTC,CASRSDSYEQYF
TRBJ1-5,TRBD1,.,TRBV19,TGTGCCAGTAGTATAGCCGGGGACAGTGGACGTCAGCCCCAGCATTTT,CASSIAGDSGRQPQHF
TRBJ1-2,.,.,TRBV11-2,TGTGCCAGCAGCTCTGCAGAAGTCTATGGCTACACCTTC,CASSSAEVYGYTF
TRBJ2-7,TRBD2,.,TRBV4-2,TGTGCCAGCAGCCAAGCAACAGGACTAGCGGGCTACGAGCAGTACTTC,CASSQATGLAGYEQYF
TRBJ2-3,TRBD2,once,TRBV7-9,TGTGCCAGCAGCGACCCACTAGCGGGAGGGGGCACAGATACGCAGTATTTT,CASSDPLAGGGTDTQYF
TRBJ1-6,.,few,TRBV19,TGTGCCAGTAGTGATCCAGATAATTCACCCCTCCACTTT,CASSDPDNSPLHF
TRBJ2-5,TRBD1,once,TRBV11-2,TGTGCCAGCAGCCCCACAGGGGTTGAGACCCAGTACTTC,CASSPTGVETQYF
TRBJ2-7,.,.,TRBV21-1,TGTGCCAGCAGGAGCGGGACAGGGGGAGACGAGCAGTACTTC,CASRSGTGGDEQYF
TRBJ1-2,.,.,TRBV12-3/TRBV12-4,TGTGCCAGCAGTTCGAGGGAGTTCTATGGCTACACCTTC,CASSSREFYGYTF
TRBJ1-2,TRBD1,.,TRBV30,TGTGCCTGGAGTATAGACAGGGGGAGTTCTAACTATGGCTACACCTTC,CAWSIDRGSSNYGYTF
TRBJ2-3,.,.,TRBV28,TGTGCCAGCAGGGATGGAGATACGCAGTATTTT,CASRDGDTQYF
TRBJ2-5,TRBD1,.,TRBV5-1,TGCGCCAGCAGCTTGGGGCAGGGGGAAGAGACCCAGTACTTC,CASSLGQGEETQYF
TRBJ1-3,TRBD1,once,TRBV7-3,TGTGCCAGCAGCCCCGGGACAGGGGGCTCTGGAAACACCATATATTTT,CASSPGTGGSGNTIYF
TRBJ1-5,TRBD1,.,TRBV28,TGTGCCAGCAGTTTTGACAGGGTTCAGCCCCAGCATTTT,CASSFDRVQPQHF
TRBJ2-5,.,once,TRBV5-6,TGTGCCAGCAGCTTACCGGGGGAGGGGGCGCTGGGGACCCAGTACTTC,CASSLPGEGALGTQYF
TRBJ1-5,.,.,TRBV6-4,TGTGCCAGCAGTGACTCGGGCAGTCTCAAGGATAGCAATCAGCCCCAGCATTTT,CASSDSGSLKDSNQPQHF
TRBJ1-2,TRBD1,.,TRBV7-9,TGTGCCAGCAGCATTTCCGGGACAGGGAAAACTAACTATGGCTACACCTTC,CASSISGTGKTNYGYTF
TRBJ1-6,.,.,TRBV9,TGTGCCAGCAGCGTAGAGGCCCGGAGCTCCTATAATTCACCCCTCCACTTT,CASSVEARSSYNSPLHF
TRBJ2-7,.,.,TRBV10-1,TGCGCCAGCAGTGCCAGGGGCGAGTACTTC,CASSARGEYF
TRBJ1-2,TRBD1,.,TRBV3-1/TRBV3-2,TGTGCCAGCAGCCCTACAGGGGAGAGCTATGGCTACACCTTC,CASSPTGESYGYTF
TRBJ2-7,TRBD2,.,TRBV5-6,TGTGCCAGCAGCTTGGCGGGGGGTAGCGGGAGGCACGAGCAGTACTTC,CASSLAGGSGRHEQYF